One sample yielded the 28 T cell receptor beta chains listed below, sequenced in a study of blood T cell repertoires in COVID-19. The table came from immunoSEQ multiplex PCR; TCRdb's copy has only in-frame clones and leaves some out. The sample lists roughly 41,000 clones, roughly 70% occurring once. Material for sequencing was peripheral blood. The receptors come from a man between 65 and 79 years old with COVID-19, enrolled during active disease.

The genes are TRBV9 and TRBJ2-7; a possible D gene is TRBD2 (6 bases). This CDR3 is 15 amino acids long. Germline V gives CDR1 SGDLS, CDR2 YYNGEE. The V and J ends lost 4 bases and 0 bases respectively, with 14 bases between them. CDR3 amino acids: CASSRQWTTSYEQYF. For the CDR3, the DNA is TGTGCCAGCAGCCGACAATGGACTACCTCCTACGAGCAGTACTTC.

This rearrangement joins TRBV18 to TRBJ1-2; TRBD1 matches 9 bases. The CDR3 has 14 residues. After removal of 3 bases from V and 8 bases from J, the junction contained 7 bases not matched to a gene. The germline V gene encodes CDR1 KGHSH and CDR2 LQKENI. The CDR3 spells CASSPSGTGQGYTF. Written as DNA, the CDR3 is TGTGCCAGCTCACCCTCGGGGACAGGGCAAGGCTACACCTTC.

V gene TRBV28 combines with J gene TRBJ2-3; 9 bases align to TRBD2. Germline loops: CDR1 MDHEN, CDR2 SYDVKM. V gave up 3 bases and J gave up 4 bases; unmatched junction bases: 5. The CDR3 spans 15 residues. The CDR3 nucleotides are TGTGCCAGCAGTTTTGGCGGGGGGGCCCCAGATACGCAGTATTTT. Its protein is CASSFGGGAPDTQYF.

The chain recombines TRBV10-2 with TRBJ2-3, with TRBD2 matching over 9 bases. The CDR3 covers 14 residues. The V and J ends lost 6 bases and 4 bases, in that order; junction bases with no gene match: 5. From germline, CDR1 is WSHSY and CDR2 SAAADI. The CDR3 here is CASRGGGRADTQYF. The CDR3 region has the DNA TGCGCCAGCAGAGGGGGCGGGAGGGCAGATACGCAGTATTTT.

The J gene is TRBJ1-2, the V gene TRBV3-1 (or the pseudogene TRBV3-2), with TRBD1 as a possible D gene (5 bases). There are 14 residues in the CDR3. V lost 3 bases, J lost 1 base, and 9 bases lay in between. Germline CDR1 LGHDT, CDR2 YNNKEL (reference sequence). The chain's CDR3 is CASSHLQDNYGYTF. CDR3 bases: TGTGCCAGCAGCCACTTACAGGATAACTATGGCTACACCTTC.

This clone was detected only a few times. This chain links TRBV7-6 with TRBJ1-3; perhaps TRBD1 as D (6 bases). Germline V lookup: CDR1 SGHVS, CDR2 FNYEAQ. The V end lost 0 bases, the J end lost 0 bases, and 9 bases lay between the germline ends. The CDR3 runs 16 residues. The CDR3 reads CASSLARGSSGNTIYF. Written as DNA, the CDR3 is TGTGCCAGCAGCTTAGCCAGGGGAAGCTCTGGAAACACCATATATTTT.

The chain employs TRBV2 and TRBJ2-7; D remains unclear. Germline assignment: CDR1 SNHLY and CDR2 FYNNEI. There are 11 residues in the CDR3. Deletions cut 6 bases from V and 5 bases from J, with 8 bases between. Here the CDR3 reads CASSRHNEQYF. The CDR3 region has the DNA TGTGCCAGCAGCAGACATAACGAGCAGTACTTC.

In this sample, this clone turned up a few times. At the DNA level, this CDR3 is encoded by other sequences in the same sample as well. V usage is TRBV5-8 and J usage is TRBJ1-5; D uncertain. The CDR3 runs 14 residues. The germline V and J ends were trimmed by 5 bases and 4 bases, with 13 bases remaining between them. Germline V gene data show CDR1 as SGHTS and CDR2 as YDEGEE. In DNA form, the CDR3 reads TGTGCCAGCAGTCTGCGCGGGAGGAATCAGCCCCAGCATTTT. Its translation is CASSLRGRNQPQHF.

The chain has TRBV15 and TRBJ1-5, with 7 bases identical to TRBD1. CDR3 length: 19 residues. Trimming cost V 1 base and J 9 bases; bases outside gene matches: 21. Germline CDR1 LNHNV, CDR2 YYDKDF (reference sequence). CDR3: CATSRAGRGVMGDKGPQHF. CDR3 nucleotides: TGTGCCACCAGCAGAGCTGGCAGGGGGGTAATGGGGGATAAGGGGCCCCAGCATTTT.

The chain carries TRBV7-9 and TRBJ1-2, with D possibly matching TRBD1 (5 bases). V was shortened by 5 bases and J by 12 bases, with 13 bases between the two germline ends. CDR3 length: 11 amino acids. Germline CDR1 SEHNR, CDR2 FQNEAQ (reference sequence). For the CDR3, the DNA is TGTGCCAGCAGCGTCGGAGGGGCTCACACCTTC. This encodes CASSVGGAHTF.

This sequence joins TRBV4-1 and TRBJ2-7; 9 nucleotides agree with TRBD1. The V segment lost 5 bases and the J segment 3 bases; nucleotides outside the gene matches: 8. The CDR3 contains 15 residues. Germline CDR1 reads MGHRA; CDR2 reads YSYEKL. For the CDR3, the DNA is TGCGCCAGCAGCTTTACCGGGACAGGGATCTACGAGCAGTACTTC. Its translation is CASSFTGTGIYEQYF.

Only a few counts were recorded for this clone. V usage is TRBV28 and J usage is TRBJ1-1; 9 positions agree with TRBD1. CDR1 is MDHEN, CDR2 SYDVKM, per germline. J gave up 4 bases and V 6 bases, and 6 bases lay outside the gene matches. The CDR3 extends over 14 amino acids. DNA for the CDR3: TGTGCCAGCAGCAGAACAGGGGGCCGCACTGAAGCTTTCTTT. It is translated as CASSRTGGRTEAFF.

CDR3 coding DNA: TGTGCCAGCAGTTATTTGGGGGGACGAAGACGCGAGCAGTACTTC. Residues: CASSYLGGRRREQYF. J is TRBJ2-7 and V is TRBV6-5; perhaps TRBD2 as D (6 bases). In germline, CDR1 is MNHEY, CDR2 SVGAGI. V was shortened by 3 bases and J by 6 bases, with 18 bases between the two germline ends. The CDR3 is made up of 15 amino acids.

The table lists this clone with a few counts. The J gene is TRBJ1-5, the V gene TRBV27; the D gene is possibly TRBD1 (5 bases). The CDR3 is 14 residues long. V lost 3 bases and J lost 5, with 11 bases in between. Germline CDR1 MNHEY, CDR2 SMNVEV (reference sequence). CDR3 residues: CASSFRQRYQPQHF. CDR3 nucleotides: TGTGCCAGCAGTTTTAGACAGAGATATCAGCCCCAGCATTTT.

This chain joins TRBV19 and TRBJ2-1, with 11 bases that match TRBD1. This CDR3 is built from 17 residues. V was pared by 5 bases and J by 4 bases, with 10 bases of the junction left unmatched. Germline loops: CDR1 LNHDA, CDR2 SQIVND (reference sequence). The CDR3 loop is CASSGRDRGASYNEQFF. Here the CDR3 DNA reads TGTGCCAGTAGTGGCCGGGACAGGGGGGCATCTTACAATGAGCAGTTCTTC.

This chain uses TRBV6-2 or TRBV6-3 with TRBJ1-5; no reliable D call. The CDR3 covers 13 residues. Between the trimmed V and J ends, which lost 5 bases and 5 bases, there was a span of 10 bases. CDR1 MNHEY and CDR2 SVGEGT come from the germline V gene. CDR3 in amino acids: CASSRGRYQPQHF. DNA for the CDR3: TGTGCCAGCAGTCGGGGTCGGTATCAGCCCCAGCATTTT.

This chain connects TRBV5-1 to TRBJ2-7; 7 bases match TRBD1. The CDR3 extends over 16 amino acids. Germline loops: CDR1 SGHRS, CDR2 YFSETQ. The V and J ends lost 0 bases and 3 bases, in that order; junction bases with no gene match: 9. The CDR3 sequence is CASSLGHSGQDYEQYF. The CDR3 DNA reads TGCGCCAGCAGCTTGGGCCACTCAGGACAGGACTACGAGCAGTACTTC.

This chain connects TRBV2 to TRBJ1-1, with 7 bases identical to TRBD1. Germline CDR1 SNHLY, CDR2 FYNNEI. V lost 8 bases, J lost 6 bases, and 9 bases stayed unmatched. The CDR3 totals 13 residues. CDR3 in DNA: TGTGCCAGCCCTCCGGGACAGTCGCCTGAAGCTTTCTTT. Amino acids: CASPPGQSPEAFF.

This clone was found once. The rearrangement joins TRBV5-1 to TRBJ2-1, with D tentatively TRBD2 (6 bases). The germline V gene has CDR1 SGHRS and CDR2 YFSETQ. The CDR3 totals 16 residues. The ends were cut back, 3 bases at V and 1 base at J, with 14 bases in the middle. The CDR3 spells CASSSTTSRSYNEQFF. CDR3 nucleotides: TGCGCCAGCAGCTCGACTACTAGCCGATCCTACAATGAGCAGTTCTTC.

This clone was seen only once. The chain couples TRBV24-1 to TRBJ1-2, with a possible D match to TRBD1 (6 bases). This CDR3 spans 11 amino acids. Germline CDR1 KGHDR, CDR2 SFDVKD. The ends were cut back, 7 bases at V and 9 bases at J, with 11 bases in the middle. The CDR3: CATRDSGSYTF. CDR3 in DNA: TGTGCCACCAGGGACAGCGGGAGCTACACCTTC.

The J gene is TRBJ2-5, the V gene TRBV12-2; the table's D call, TRBD2, has no DNA check behind it. TRBV12-2 is flagged as a pseudogene. The CDR3 runs 19 residues. CDR3 residues: CASRSRRGLAGEIQETQYF. For the CDR3, the DNA is TGTGCAAGTCGCTCGAGACGGGGACTAGCGGGAGAGATCCAAGAGACCCAGTACTTC.

The rearrangement joins TRBV6-5 to TRBJ1-1; D is ambiguous. The germline gives CDR1 MNHEY, CDR2 SVGAGI. The CDR3 sequence is 15 residues long. The ends were cut back, 5 bases at V and 4 bases at J, with 17 bases in the middle. The CDR3: CASSLPRGAITEAFF. The CDR3 DNA reads TGTGCCAGCAGTCTCCCCCGTGGAGCGATCACTGAAGCTTTCTTT.

The chain is built from TRBV20-1 and TRBJ1-2, with 8 bases aligning to TRBD1. The V gene end was trimmed by 6 bases and the J gene end by 8 bases; junction bases not matched to a gene: 5. The CDR3 has 11 residues. Germline loops: CDR1 DFQATT, CDR2 SNEGSKA (reference sequence). The CDR3: CSADRGGGYTF. DNA for the CDR3: TGCAGTGCCGACAGGGGAGGCGGCTACACCTTC.

The chain links TRBV5-6 to TRBJ1-1; D ambiguous. The CDR3 contains 15 residues. Trimming pared 4 bases from V and 1 base from J, leaving 14 bases between. Germline CDR1 is SGHDT and CDR2 is YYEEEE. CDR3 amino acids: CASSDDTKQNTEAFF. The CDR3 bases are TGTGCCAGCAGCGATGACACGAAACAGAACACTGAAGCTTTCTTT.

This clone was seen a few times. CDR3 amino acids: CASSYSRDRTNTEAFF. The DNA of the CDR3 is TGTGCCAGCAGTTACTCCCGGGACAGGACGAACACTGAAGCTTTCTTT. The chain is built from TRBV6-2 or TRBV6-3 and TRBJ1-1, with 8 bases identical to TRBD1. Germline V gives CDR1 MNHEY, CDR2 SVGEGT. Trimming removed 0 bases from V and 1 base from J; junction bases left unmatched: 4. CDR3 length: 16 residues.

The chain is built from TRBV5-1 and TRBJ1-4; a possible D gene is TRBD1 (5 bases). Germline V CDR1 and CDR2: SGHRS, YFSETQ. The CDR3 spans 15 residues. The germline V and J ends were trimmed by 6 bases and 5 bases, with 17 bases remaining between them. DNA of the CDR3: TGCGCCAGCAAGGCCCTTGGGGGGACCAATGAAAAACTGTTTTTT. Its translation: CASKALGGTNEKLFF.

The V and J genes are TRBV5-1 and TRBJ2-3; tentative D call: TRBD2 (5 bases). The CDR3 consists of 16 residues. Per the germline V gene, CDR1 is SGHRS and CDR2 is YFSETQ. V was shortened by 0 bases and J by 1 base, with 12 bases between the two germline ends. In nucleotides, the CDR3 is TGCGCCAGCAGCTTGGAACGGGGTCTTGGCACAGATACGCAGTATTTT. This codes for CASSLERGLGTDTQYF. Drawing the rest from reference TRBV5-1 and TRBJ2-3, the complete variable domain is KAGVTQTPRYLIKTRGQQVTLSCSPISGHRSVSWYQQTPGQGLQFLFEYFSETQRNKGNFPGRFSGRQFSNSRSEMNVSTLELGDSALYLCASSLERGLGTDTQYFGPGTRLTVL.

The genes are TRBV7-9 and TRBJ2-7; D not certain. This CDR3 contains 14 residues. Trimming took off 5 bases at V and 4 bases at J, with 15 bases between the two ends. CDR1 is SEHNR and CDR2 is FQNEAQ in the germline V gene (reference sequence). The CDR3 sequence: CASSPLSPGYEQYF. In DNA, the CDR3 is TGTGCCAGCAGCCCATTAAGCCCGGGTTACGAGCAGTACTTC.